This T cell receptor (beta chain) was sequenced for a study of blood T cells in healthy people across ages. PCR was performed a second time for about 6 to 12 cycles using a sample-barcoded 5' primer and a J-beta primer mix. MiXCR was run by TCRdb on the 5' RACE reads, yielding one entry per CDR3 protein. The sample has 600,000 to 900,000 distinct CDR3 sequences; about a quarter are singletons. The CDR3 consists of 18 residues. Germline V gene sequence: CDR1 MGHRA, CDR2 YSYEKL. These data were also filed under a second study, of T cells of mothers and their children. That study reports: Samples came from a few healthy Caucasian mothers and their six children. It was related mother-child pairs that showed slightly higher overlap than unrelated pairs, without reaching significance.

The sequencing sample was made of blood. The chain joins TRBV4-1 to TRBJ2-5, with 11 bases lining up with TRBD2. The end of the DNA aligns better with TRBJ2-7, so the J call may be wrong. This clonotype originated in a boy under 18 in good health. As DNA, the CDR3 is TGCGCCAGCAGCCCACTGACTAGCGGGGCCACCCCATCCTACGAGCAGTACTTC. Its protein product is CASSPLTSGATPSYEQYF.